This TCR beta chain was retrieved from a study of cytomegalovirus exposure and HLA in healthy donors (dated by TCRdb to about 2017). Looking at the study overall: In an earlier analysis of several hundred of the donors, around 300 Gb of sequence data and 100 million or so unique TCR beta sequences from 180 million or so T cells were reported. An early release covering roughly 600 HLA-typed donors comprised 300 to 350 gigabases of sequencing data and approximately 85 million unique TCR sequences. Among the roughly 400 genotyped donors, roughly 80% belonged to the genetic ancestry cluster associated with self-reported Caucasian donors. The study aimed to test whether signatures of past pathogen exposure could be identified by cataloging public T cell receptors. The study used immunosequencing to profile the T cell repertoires of 666 subjects and linked those repertoires to cytomegalovirus serostatus. Besides the first cohort of roughly 660 subjects, a separate validation cohort made up of over 95 different subjects was used. To predict cytomegalovirus infection status, the study brought together high-throughput TCR immunosequencing, statistical association of individual TCRs with disease status, and machine learning. To study patterns of TCR occurrence, a later analysis re-analyzed previously published TCR beta repertoires from around 670 donors and added high-resolution HLA genotyping. Rather than drawing on any new phenotypic data, the later analysis identified candidate immune exposures from TCR beta sequences and the way those sequences occurred across donors. To decide whether each TCR beta V gene segment behaved as functional or pseudogenic, an earlier analysis of some 580 of the donors relied on high-throughput TCR beta sequencing. Donor age, sex, ethnicity and CMV serostatus were compiled together with the repertoire data. A later genetic analysis took genome-wide SNP genotypes for 398 of the 666 donors and used that subset as a discovery cohort. All discovery cohort repertoires had been generated using a single sequencing platform. Class I and class II HLA loci were covered by the typing at four-digit resolution. Typing coverage differed by locus: A, B, C, DRB1 and DQB1 were typed in roughly 629-630 donors, DQA1 in 522, DPA1 in around 580, and DPB1 in around 490. Roughly 5 DR-DQ haplotypes were handled as single units for association and clustering, since linkage in the cohort was strong. Among roughly 400 genotyped donors of the cohort, an average of around 240,000 unique TCR beta nucleotide sequences was sequenced per donor, of which roughly 17% were non-productive. What the research found in general, with its limitations: According to a later analysis, parvovirus B19, influenza, CMV and Epstein-Barr virus appeared linked to several top co-occurrence clusters. In a later analysis, HLA-associated TCR beta chains showed more clonal expansion and lower generation probabilities than non-associated chains that were equally common. Correlated functional status among segregating V segments might be attributable to linkage disequilibrium, but an unknown experimental factor could not be ruled out. The earlier analysis of approximately 540 of the donors excluded 15 to 20 rarely observed V segments, including chromosome 9 orphons, because counts were too low. This cohort had only TCR beta chains sequenced, and the lack of alpha or paired-chain data limited which features could be detected. In a later analysis, 16,951 TCR beta sequences were associated with specific HLA alleles at a false discovery rate of 0.05. In an earlier analysis of over 550 of the donors, most TCR beta V segments were observed in productive rearrangements about 87% or about 30% of the time, broadly matching IMGT annotations. An association between a missense DCLRE1C variant and V-gene and J-gene trimming of TCR beta chains was found in a later genetic analysis and replicated in an independent cohort. Because HLA typing was missing for some donors at each locus, association tests included only the typed subset. A group of highly shared sequence variants was considered likely to be a technical artifact of the sequencing pipeline. A total of 150 to 200 TCR beta chains were listed by the study as associated with cytomegalovirus. The 87-base-pair reads could not distinguish some IMGT-functional V segments, including TRBV6-2 and TRBV6-3, so those segments were excluded. A further reported finding was that TCR beta sequences accurately predicted the HLA-A and HLA-B alleles for most subjects in the first cohort. According to a later genetic analysis, donors in an Asian-associated ancestry cluster had fewer N-insertions in productive TCRs than the roughly 670-donor mean. A later analysis found that most CMV-associated TCR beta chains appeared HLA-restricted, with HLA associations seemingly driven largely by CMV exposure. Immune exposure information for the cohort was limited to CMV serostatus. In vitro tests confirmed that a few of the cytomegalovirus-associated TCR beta chains recognize cytomegalovirus antigens. The authors suggested that the approach could potentially be generalized to other disease states and immunological phenotypes. In a later analysis, the rate of TCR association differed among HLA loci, with DRB1 alleles having the most associated TCRs and HLA-C alleles having the fewest. The classifier was reported to diagnose cytomegalovirus status with high specificity and sensitivity in both the original and validation cohorts. Strong co-occurrence of HLA alleles, especially DR and DQ, made assigning TCR associations to individual alleles difficult. While some public TCRs were present in many individuals, most TCR sequences turned up only very rarely across donors. The presence/absence analyses assumed that sequencing depth was roughly uniform across donors, and that assumption may not be true.

The cohort was made up of 650 to 700 healthy bone marrow donors. At the time of sampling, every cohort member was nominally healthy, though immune exposures that went unrecorded were likely present. The donor tested CMV seropositive, placing the donor among the roughly 270 seropositive members of the cohort. A peripheral blood sample was provided by each donor, and peripheral blood mononuclear cells were used for TCR beta sequencing. Genomic DNA extraction from the blood cell samples was performed with the Qiagen DNeasy Blood Extraction Kit. Details on this clone: Which antigen it targets is not known. Base qualities are missing; no much larger clone stands one base away.

Library method: the immunoSEQ multiplex PCR assay. The multiplex PCR relied on a mix of 60 forward primers for TCR Vbeta segments and 13 reverse primers for TCR Jbeta segments. A multiplex PCR assay on genomic DNA amplified the CDR3 region of rearranged TCR beta genes. The Illumina HiSeq System was used to sequence the amplified TCR beta libraries as 87-base-pair reads. The authors processed their data as follows. A later analysis tallied tens of millions of unique TCR beta chains across the roughly 610 repertoires, and some 10 million of those chains were shared by two or more donors. Raw reads were error-corrected and collapsed into unique sequences by a nearest-neighbor algorithm in which closely related sequences were merged to remove PCR and sequencing errors. To assign V, D and J gene segments, CDR3 sequences were aligned to IMGT reference sequences. For a sequence to be retained, at least a six-nucleotide match to both a V gene segment and a J gene segment was required. A rearrangement counted as productive if the CDR3 had no stop codons and remained in frame with V and J, and every other rearrangement counted as non-productive. CDR3 was defined according to IMGT convention as the region running from the second conserved V-encoded cysteine to the conserved J-encoded phenylalanine. The earlier analysis of about 610 of the donors excluded sequences that lacked an unambiguous match to a single V gene segment. In an earlier analysis of around 590 of the donors, a V segment was called functional when productive rearrangements were above 56.7%, and segregating when the standard deviation between donors exceeded 5%. To diagnose cytomegalovirus status from the catalog of TCR beta chain sequences, a statistical classification framework was built. In a later analysis, V and J genes were assigned by comparing TCR nucleotide sequences against IMGT/GENE-DB human TR gene sequences. In a later analysis, CDR3 sequences and most-parsimonious VDJ recombination scenarios were assigned using the TCRdist pipeline. In a later analysis, each TCR beta chain was defined by its CDR3 amino acid sequence together with its V-gene family, and reads without a unique V-gene family were excluded. In a later analysis, around 600 highly shared, low-generation-probability nucleotide sequences were removed to address suspected cross-contamination and a sequencing artifact. For each public chain, a later analysis derived a clonal expansion index from normalized ranks of inferred template counts within each repertoire. A later analysis computed generation probabilities with a VDJ recombination model fitted to out-of-frame rearrangements, and checked the results against IGoR. In a later analysis, TCR-TCR, TCR-HLA and TCR-CMV co-occurrence was scored with hypergeometric tests, and a repertoire-size bias correction was applied to TCR pairs. In a later analysis, false discovery rates were estimated by permuting HLA or CMV assignments 20 times. In a later analysis, co-occurring TCRs were grouped with DBSCAN, and TCRdist sequence similarity was added when clustering was performed within HLA-allele-positive subsets. Repertoires with fewer than 30,000 or more than 120,000 public chains, plus five repertoires with anomalous nucleotide sharing, were excluded from co-occurrence clustering. In TCRdb, the immuneACCESS table is reduced to in-frame sequences with V and J assigned. These tables do not hold every clone; where another copy was compared, an unresolved V gene accounts for under half, and the others remain unexplained. The V and J calls and clone size come from that table; D and trimming were worked out from the DNA. The table for this sample lists 100,000 to 120,000 clones; 79% of them were counted only once. The leading ten clones occupy 5% to 7.5% of the sample.

There are 12 amino acids in the CDR3, from cysteine to phenylalanine inclusive. Only the CDR3 portion is preserved as DNA: 36 bases, with reading frame beginning at the first base. V is cut by 4 bases and J by 5 bases, and the space between the germline ends is 8 bases. Based on the germline V gene, the CDR1 and CDR2 sequences are MGHDK and SYGVNS. Sequencing input: PBMCs. The sequence links TRBV25-1 to TRBJ1-2, with no confident D gene call. The receptor comes from a man between 25 and 39 years old in good health and CMV-seropositive. The nucleotide sequence is TGTGCCAGCAGTGTGGCAGTGTATGGCTACACCTTC. This sequence encodes CASSVAVYGYTF.